Following are 27 T cell receptor beta chains from one sample sequenced in a study of blood T cell repertoires in COVID-19 (dated by TCRdb to 2018 to 2021). The receptor library was made with the immunoSEQ multiplex PCR assay. Sourced from immuneACCESS, this table was stored by TCRdb with only in-frame sequences that have V and J called. A share of the clones is absent; for the studies checked, an unresolved V gene accounts for under half, and the remainder has no known explanation. A total of over 60,000 clones appear in this sample, about 83% of them only once. The ten top clones hold roughly a tenth of the sample. The specimen sequenced was peripheral blood. These receptors all stem from a man aged 50-60 years with COVID-19, enrolled during active disease.

V and J are TRBV4-1 and TRBJ1-4, with 8 bases identical to TRBD1. The CDR3 spans 16 residues. Germline CDR1 and CDR2: MGHRA and YSYEKL. The junction had 10 bases not matched to a gene; V was cut back by 0 bases and J by 10 bases. CDR3 residues: CASSQEGTGRDGKLFF. The CDR3 DNA sequence: TGCGCCAGCAGCCAAGAGGGGACAGGCAGAGATGGAAAACTGTTTTTT.

The gene calls are TRBV9 and TRBJ1-5, with TRBD1 matching 10 bases. Germline V CDR1 and CDR2: SGDLS, YYNGEE. This CDR3 region has 13 residues. The trim removed 4 bases at V and 6 bases at J, leaving 1 base unmatched. The CDR3 loop reads CASSRDRGQPQHF. In DNA, the CDR3 is TGTGCCAGCAGCAGGGACAGGGGTCAGCCCCAGCATTTT.

A single count supports this clone. The chain has TRBV18 and TRBJ1-5, with TRBD1 matching 8 bases. V was pared by 5 bases and J by 7 bases, with 4 bases of the junction left unmatched. CDR1 is KGHSH and CDR2 is LQKENI in the germline V gene. The CDR3 contains 13 residues. In DNA, the CDR3 is TGTGCCAGCTCATCACAGGGGGTACAGCCCCAGCATTTT. Residues: CASSSQGVQPQHF. Together with reference TRBV18 and TRBJ1-5, the CDR3 gives the full variable domain: NAGVMQNPRHLVRRRGQEARLRCSPMKGHSHVYWYRQLPEEGLKFMVYLQKENIIDESGMPKERFSAEFPKEGPSILRIQQVVRGDSAAYFCASSSQGVQPQHFGDGTRLSIL.

This clone has only a few counts. The V call is TRBV2, the J call TRBJ2-1, with 13 bases that match TRBD2. Trimming removed 4 bases from V and 10 bases from J; junction bases left unmatched: 7. CDR1 and CDR2 from the germline V gene are SNHLY and FYNNEI. The CDR3 has 15 amino acids. CDR3 sequence (DNA): TGTGCCAGCAGTGGAACTAGCGGGAGGGCCGGGGAGCAGTTCTTC. Amino acid sequence: CASSGTSGRAGEQFF.

The chain is built from TRBV7-9 and TRBJ1-2; 7 bases align to TRBD1. Germline V lookup: CDR1 SEHNR, CDR2 FQNEAQ (reference sequence). The CDR3 loop spans 13 amino acids. Trimming cost V 5 bases and J 9 bases; bases outside gene matches: 9. The CDR3 loop is CASSPQGERRYTF. The CDR3 DNA follows: TGTGCCAGCAGCCCCCAGGGGGAGCGTCGCTACACCTTC. Supplemented by reference TRBV7-9 and TRBJ1-2, the full variable domain reads DTGVSQNPRHKITKRGQNVTFRCDPISEHNRLYWYRQTLGQGPEFLTYFQNEAQLEKSRLLSDRFSAERPKGSFSTLEIQRTEQGDSAMYLCASSPQGERRYTFGSGTRLTVV.

V is TRBV18 and J is TRBJ2-5, with 10 bases aligning to TRBD1. Germline V gene sequence: CDR1 KGHSH, CDR2 LQKENI. J lost 3 bases, V lost 4 bases, and 5 bases had no gene match. The CDR3 runs to 15 residues. The CDR3 sequence: CASSRSGTGEETQYF. CDR3 nucleotides: TGTGCCAGCTCACGCTCCGGGACAGGGGAAGAGACCCAGTACTTC.

The chain uses TRBV2 and TRBJ2-7; 8 nucleotides line up with TRBD2. Germline values: CDR1 SNHLY, CDR2 FYNNEI. The CDR3 spans 15 residues. V shed 7 bases, J shed 2 bases, and the junction held 10 bases outside the gene matches. The CDR3: CASIGLALNPYEQYF. The CDR3 DNA reads as TGTGCCAGCATTGGACTAGCCTTAAACCCCTACGAGCAGTACTTC. The whole variable domain, filled in from reference TRBV2 and TRBJ2-7, reads EPEVTQTPSHQVTQMGQEVILRCVPISNHLYFYWYRQILGQKVEFLVSFYNNEISEKSEIFDDQFSVERPDGSNFTLKIRSTKLEDSAMYFCASIGLALNPYEQYFGPGTRLTVT.

V usage is TRBV19 and J usage is TRBJ1-5; D is unresolved. Trimming pared 1 base from V and 9 bases from J, leaving 10 bases between. This CDR3 has 13 residues. Per the germline V gene, CDR1 is LNHDA and CDR2 is SQIVND (reference sequence). In DNA, the CDR3 is TGTGCCAGTAGTATAGGCGTCCTAGGGCCCCAGCATTTT. Amino acids: CASSIGVLGPQHF.

This clone was seen only a few times. The chain carries TRBV10-1 and TRBJ2-7, with TRBD2 matching over 10 bases. The CDR3 extends over 14 amino acids. V shed 3 bases, J shed 9 bases, and the junction held 8 bases outside the gene matches. Germline V lookup: CDR1 WNHNN, CDR2 SYGVQD (reference sequence). This CDR3 is CASSDGLAAKGQYF. The CDR3 DNA follows: TGCGCCAGCAGTGACGGACTAGCGGCAAAGGGGCAGTACTTC.

This clone was seen only a few times. The chain combines TRBV12-3 or TRBV12-4 with TRBJ2-1; D call uncertain. Deletions cut 2 bases from V and 9 bases from J, with 5 bases between. The CDR3 consists of 11 residues. This chain's CDR3 is CASSLFSEQFF. The CDR3 DNA reads as TGTGCCAGCAGTTTATTCAGTGAGCAGTTCTTC.

V and J are TRBV6-5 and TRBJ2-1, with TRBD2 identical over 8 bases. With V trimmed by 4 bases and J by 5 bases, 4 bases remained unmatched. Germline assignment: CDR1 MNHEY and CDR2 SVGAGI. The CDR3 totals 14 residues. The CDR3 loop reads CASSSKLADNEQFF. For the CDR3, the DNA is TGTGCCAGCAGTTCCAAACTAGCGGACAATGAGCAGTTCTTC.

J is TRBJ1-5 and V is TRBV7-9; tentatively, D is TRBD1 (6 bases). The germline V and J ends were trimmed by 5 bases and 0 bases, with 8 bases remaining between them. This CDR3 contains 14 residues. Germline V gene data show CDR1 as SEHNR and CDR2 as FQNEAQ (reference sequence). CDR3 nucleotide sequence: TGTGCCAGCAGCGGACAGAATAGCAATCAGCCCCAGCATTTT. As protein: CASSGQNSNQPQHF.

The chain links TRBV16 to TRBJ1-1; D not resolved. V was trimmed by 2 bases and J by 1 base, leaving 14 bases between them. The CDR3 extends over 16 amino acids. CDR1 and CDR2 from the germline V gene are KGHSY and FQNENV. CDR3 amino acids: CASSQEGGPRNTEAFF. The CDR3 DNA is TGTGCCAGCAGCCAAGAAGGCGGGCCCCGGAACACTGAAGCTTTCTTT.

The chain joins TRBV4-1 to TRBJ2-3; D unclear. V was cut by 2 bases and J by 2 bases, with 5 bases left in between. CDR1 is MGHRA and CDR2 is YSYEKL in the germline V gene. The CDR3 consists of 13 residues. CDR3: CASSQTVTDTQYF. DNA for the CDR3: TGCGCCAGCAGCCAAACGGTCACAGATACGCAGTATTTT.

This chain links TRBV11-2 with TRBJ2-2, with 7 bases aligning to TRBD1. This CDR3 is 16 amino acids long. Looked up from germline, CDR1 is SGHAT and CDR2 is FQNNGV. The V segment lost 5 bases and the J segment 3 bases; nucleotides outside the gene matches: 9. The CDR3 DNA reads as TGTGCCAGCAGCCTCGCAGGACAGGCCGACACCGGGGAGCTGTTTTTT. As protein: CASSLAGQADTGELFF.

The genes are TRBV5-1 and TRBJ2-2; the D gene is possibly TRBD1 (5 bases). The CDR3 is 13 amino acids. V dropped 4 bases and J dropped 7 bases, with 11 bases sitting between them. Germline CDR1 reads SGHRS; CDR2 reads YFSETQ. DNA of the CDR3: TGCGCCAGCAGCCCGGACACTTTCGGGGAGCTGTTTTTT. It is translated as CASSPDTFGELFF.

The chain recombines TRBV5-4 with TRBJ2-7, with D possibly being TRBD1 (5 bases). The germline gives CDR1 SGHNT, CDR2 YYREEE (reference sequence). The ends were cut back, 2 bases at V and 5 bases at J, with 11 bases in the middle. The CDR3 consists of 13 residues. The DNA of the CDR3 is TGTGCCAGCAGCTTTCCAGGGAACGACGAGCAGTACTTC. Its protein product is CASSFPGNDEQYF.

J is TRBJ2-5 and V is TRBV18; the match to TRBD1 covers 9 bases. The CDR3 covers 17 residues. Germline V gene sequence: CDR1 KGHSH, CDR2 LQKENI. With 3 bases clipped from V and 3 bases from J, the junction kept 11 bases outside the gene matches. The CDR3 protein is CASSPRFWTGAEETQYF. CDR3 nucleotides: TGTGCCAGCTCACCGCGATTCTGGACAGGGGCGGAAGAGACCCAGTACTTC.

CDR3 protein: CASSWGRGYEQYF. As DNA, the CDR3 is TGTGCCAGCAGCTGGGGCAGGGGATATGAGCAGTACTTC. The gene calls are TRBV7-9 and TRBJ2-7; TRBD1 might be the D (6 bases). V dropped 4 bases and J dropped 7 bases, with 14 bases sitting between them. The germline CDR1 and CDR2 sequences are SEHNR and FQNEAQ (reference sequence). The length of the CDR3 is 13 residues. The full variable domain, with the rest looked up from reference TRBV7-9 and TRBJ2-7, is DTGVSQNPRHKITKRGQNVTFRCDPISEHNRLYWYRQTLGQGPEFLTYFQNEAQLEKSRLLSDRFSAERPKGSFSTLEIQRTEQGDSAMYLCASSWGRGYEQYFGPGTRLTVT.

The chain links TRBV27 to TRBJ2-3; possibly TRBD1 for D (6 bases). The CDR3 length is 15 residues. In germline, CDR1 is MNHEY, CDR2 SMNVEV (reference sequence). V was shortened by 5 bases and J by 0 bases, with 12 bases between the two germline ends. The CDR3 DNA sequence: TGTGCCAGCAGTCTCTCAGGGACAAGCACAGATACGCAGTATTTT. Protein product: CASSLSGTSTDTQYF.

The chain carries TRBV5-1 and TRBJ2-7; 7 positions agree with TRBD1. The germline CDR1 and CDR2 sequences are SGHRS and YFSETQ. The CDR3 loop spans 14 amino acids. After removal of 5 bases from V and 0 bases from J, the junction contained 5 bases not matched to a gene. CDR3 nucleotides: TGCGCCAGCAGTACCGGGACAGTCTCCTACGAGCAGTACTTC. Translated, it gives CASSTGTVSYEQYF. Full variable domain (rest looked up from reference TRBV5-1 and TRBJ2-7): KAGVTQTPRYLIKTRGQQVTLSCSPISGHRSVSWYQQTPGQGLQFLFEYFSETQRNKGNFPGRFSGRQFSNSRSEMNVSTLELGDSALYLCASSTGTVSYEQYFGPGTRLTVT.

V usage is TRBV2 and J usage is TRBJ1-2; TRBD1 is a possible D gene (5 bases). V was clipped by 5 bases and J by 5 bases, with 24 bases between them. This CDR3 has 17 residues. Germline-derived CDR1 and CDR2 are SNHLY and FYNNEI. CDR3 coding DNA: TGTGCCAGCAGTTCTACCGGTCCCCAGGGAGGGGTTTATGGCTACACCTTC. Translated, it gives CASSSTGPQGGVYGYTF.

The chain combines TRBV28 with TRBJ1-2, with D uncertain. The CDR3 spans 15 residues. V was trimmed by 6 bases and J by 4 bases, leaving 18 bases between them. CDR1 and CDR2 (germline): MDHEN, SYDVKM. The CDR3 nucleotides are TGTGCCAGCAGCCCCCCACTAGCGACTTCCTATGGCTACACCTTC. Translated, it gives CASSPPLATSYGYTF.

The chain employs TRBV7-8 and TRBJ2-5; a possible D gene is TRBD1 (7 bases). The CDR3 sequence is 15 residues long. The germline V gene encodes CDR1 SGHVS and CDR2 FQNEAQ. V was clipped by 0 bases and J by 4 bases, with 12 bases between them. The CDR3 protein is CASSLALQGGETQYF. CDR3 nucleotide sequence: TGTGCCAGCAGCTTAGCCCTCCAGGGGGGAGAGACCCAGTACTTC.

This clone has just one count. V and J are TRBV9 and TRBJ2-1, with TRBD2 matching 8 bases. With 0 bases clipped from V and 0 bases from J, the junction kept 5 bases outside the gene matches. CDR3 length: 17 residues. Looked up from germline, CDR1 is SGDLS and CDR2 is YYNGEE. CDR3 coding DNA: TGTGCCAGCAGCGTAGGAGGGAGCGGGAGCTCCTACAATGAGCAGTTCTTC. Translating it yields CASSVGGSGSSYNEQFF.

This clone appeared a few times. The J gene is TRBJ2-7, the V gene TRBV21-1; the D segment call TRBD2 is taken from the table without a DNA check. TRBV21-1 has pseudogene status. CDR3 length: 15 residues. CDR3: CASSKAGGSSYEQYF. The DNA of the CDR3 is TGTGCCAGCAGCAAAGCGGGGGGGAGCTCCTACGAGCAGTACTTC.

The chain employs TRBV7-8 and TRBJ2-3, with 8 bases lining up with TRBD2. In germline, CDR1 is SGHVS, CDR2 FQNEAQ. The CDR3 runs to 15 residues. The junction had 6 bases not matched to a gene; V was cut back by 7 bases and J by 0 bases. The CDR3 is CASIERESSTDTQYF. The CDR3 DNA sequence: TGTGCCAGCATTGAGCGGGAGTCGAGCACAGATACGCAGTATTTT.